This section outlines one TCR beta chain sequence together with its context. A clone one base away is much larger, so this may be a read error. CDR3 length: 14 residues. Germline V lookup: CDR1 ENHRY, CDR2 SYGVKD. V lost 6 bases, J lost 3 bases, and 14 bases lay in between. The data are from a study of identical twins. TCRdb used MiXCR to reprocess the 5' RACE reads, holding one entry per CDR3 protein. This repertoire shows 650,000 to 800,000 distinct CDR3 sequences, around 8.6% found once; its top ten account for roughly 0.97%. Each donor was a healthy Caucasian. This same sample was also taken into another study, of yellow fever vaccine responses in identical twins.

The sequencing input was PBMCs. This clonotype was sampled from a woman aged 18-29 years in good health. This chain connects TRBV10-3 to TRBJ2-5; D call uncertain. This CDR3 is CAIRSGSREETQYF. The CDR3, as DNA: TGTGCCATCAGATCCGGGTCTAGAGAAGAGACCCAGTACTTC.